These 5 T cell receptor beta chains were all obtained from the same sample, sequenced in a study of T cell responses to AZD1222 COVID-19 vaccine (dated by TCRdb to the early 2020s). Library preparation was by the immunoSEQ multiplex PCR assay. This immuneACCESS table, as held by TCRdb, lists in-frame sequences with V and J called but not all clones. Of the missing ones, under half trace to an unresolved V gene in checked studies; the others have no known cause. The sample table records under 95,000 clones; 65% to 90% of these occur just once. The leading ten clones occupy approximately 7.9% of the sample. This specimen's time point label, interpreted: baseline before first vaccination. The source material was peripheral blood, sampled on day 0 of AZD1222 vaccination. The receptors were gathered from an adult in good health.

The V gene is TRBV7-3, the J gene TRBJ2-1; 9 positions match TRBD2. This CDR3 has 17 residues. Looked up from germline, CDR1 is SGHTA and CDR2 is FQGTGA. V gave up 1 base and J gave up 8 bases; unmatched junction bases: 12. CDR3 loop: CASSLRVAGVSGDEQFF. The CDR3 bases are TGTGCCAGCAGCTTAAGGGTAGCGGGAGTGTCGGGGGATGAGCAGTTCTTC.

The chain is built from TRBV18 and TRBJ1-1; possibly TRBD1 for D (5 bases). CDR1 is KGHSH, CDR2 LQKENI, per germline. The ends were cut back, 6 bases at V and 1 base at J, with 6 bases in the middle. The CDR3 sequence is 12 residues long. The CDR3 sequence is CASSTGNTEAFF. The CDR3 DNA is TGTGCCAGCTCTACAGGGAACACTGAAGCTTTCTTT.

This CDR3 is CASTMTGDYNEQFF. The CDR3 region has the DNA TGTGCCAGCACCATGACAGGGGATTACAATGAGCAGTTCTTC. The genes are TRBV6-5 and TRBJ2-1, with 8 bases fitting TRBD1. J lost 4 bases, V lost 7 bases, and 6 bases had no gene match. Germline-derived CDR1 and CDR2 are MNHEY and SVGAGI. This CDR3 has 14 amino acids.

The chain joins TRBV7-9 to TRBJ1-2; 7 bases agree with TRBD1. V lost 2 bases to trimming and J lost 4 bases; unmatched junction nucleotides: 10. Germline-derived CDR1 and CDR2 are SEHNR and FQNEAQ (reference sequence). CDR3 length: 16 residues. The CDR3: CASSLSTGQTVYGYTF. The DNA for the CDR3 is TGTGCCAGCAGCTTAAGCACGGGACAGACCGTCTATGGCTACACCTTC.

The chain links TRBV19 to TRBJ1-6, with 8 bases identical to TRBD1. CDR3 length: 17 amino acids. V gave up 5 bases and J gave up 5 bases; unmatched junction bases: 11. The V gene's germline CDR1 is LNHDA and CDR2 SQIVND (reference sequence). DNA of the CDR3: TGTGCCAGTAGTCCCCGGACAGGGACCGGCCATAATTCACCCCTCCACTTT. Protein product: CASSPRTGTGHNSPLHF.